Included here is one TCR beta chain sequence, with context. Its cognate antigen has yet to be identified. This entry comes from a study of monozygotic twins with inflammatory bowel disease (dated by TCRdb to the late 2010s). About the study as a whole: A total of 28 monozygotic twin pairs were included in the full study, comprising nine German pairs (four IBD-concordant, five IBD-discordant) and 19 IBD-discordant Danish pairs. The search for disease-associated traits relied mainly on comparing, within discordant pairs, IBD patients with their genetically identical healthy co-twins. Each individual had, on average, about 151 000 unique TCRalpha sequences and 181 000 unique TCRbeta sequences available for analysis.

What the research found in general, with its limitations: No difference in repertoire similarity was observed between concordant and discordant twins, possibly owing to limited statistical power. The analysis was unable to tell apart different T cell subtypes. IBD patients had lower TCRbeta repertoire diversity, measured by the inverse Simpson index, than their healthy co-twins. Fewer clonotypes were shared with other individuals by IBD patients than by healthy twins, most markedly in patients showing signs of disease activity. Differing immunosuppressive treatments among patients may have added background noise and inter-individual variability to the repertoires. No single strong signal or clonotype linked to IBD turned up in the results, so the idea that one exists was not supported.

Library prep was done by 5' RACE. Each TCR library was prepared from about 3.5 ug of total RNA. cDNA was synthesized with SMARTScribe reverse transcriptase in eight separate reactions per sample. During cDNA synthesis, template switching introduced unique molecular identifiers that contained a 6-nucleotide sample barcode. TCRalpha and TCRbeta cDNA was amplified in two nested PCRs of roughly 16 and 10 cycles, and bead purification was carried out after each PCR. Before amplification, the cDNA was both treated with uracil DNA-glycosylase and purified with the QIAquick PCR purification kit. The second PCR added Illumina TruSeq-compatible adapters along with sample-specific barcodes. Library quality and concentration were assessed using TapeStation and Qubit, and approximately 5 ng of each library was pooled. Sequencing of the pooled libraries was done on an Illumina HiSeq2500 single-index Rapid Run using custom sequencing primers and 2 x 100 bp reads. On the authors' methods: MiGEC version 1.2.6 was used for UMI-based consensus assembly, which corrected PCR and sequencing errors. V(D)J alignment, clonotype assembly and CDR3 extraction were performed with MiXCR version 2.1.1. Normalisation of gene usage, clonotype sharing and MAIT/NKT TCR abundance was achieved by analysing the top 1000, 10 000 and 20 000 clonotypes per sample. Diversity was computed as the inverse Simpson index with the vegan R package after downsampling to 27 000 UMIs. Paired Mann-Whitney U tests were applied to discordant twin pairs, with Benjamini-Hochberg correction for multiple testing. TCRdb reprocessed the reads, and each CDR3 protein sequence is entered once, without DNA. The V and J calls were determined by TCRdb, not by the authors. This sample's listing comprises around 450,000 distinct CDR3 sequences. The top ten clones comprise around 2.4% of the sample.

The germline V gene sets CDR1 to SQVTM and CDR2 to ANQGSEA. The CDR3 has 14 amino acids, counting the end cysteine and phenylalanine. There is no recorded DNA. From each donor, a roughly 2.6 ml peripheral blood sample was collected into PAXgene tubes and stored at -80 degrees C. Without T cell sorting, total RNA was isolated from whole blood using the PAXgene blood miRNA kit on an automated QIAcube. Peripheral blood from monozygotic twin pairs concordant or discordant for inflammatory bowel disease was subjected to deep TCRalpha and TCRbeta repertoire profiling with unique molecular barcoding. Smoking habits were recorded for all twin pairs, and each individual was classified as a current, former or never smoker.

This receptor was taken from a human donor with ulcerative colitis or Crohn's disease, or a healthy co-twin of an affected twin (not recorded which). The rearrangement joined TRBV29-1 to TRBJ1-1; as DNA is missing, the TRBD1 call by TCRdb cannot be tested. Sequencing used blood. The encoded CDR3 is CSVGQRKANTEAFF.